A single sample gave rise to the 27 T cell receptor beta chains below, sequenced in a study of cytomegalovirus exposure and HLA in healthy donors. This PCR relied on a set of 60 Vbeta primers and 13 Jbeta primers. Profiling relied on immunoSEQ multiplex PCR, and the TCRdb table lists in-frame clones only, not all of them. The repertoire holds 100,000 or so clones, with about three quarters as singletons. The sample comprised PBMCs. These receptors all stem from a woman aged 40 to 55 in good health and CMV-seropositive.

The chain employs TRBV27 and TRBJ1-1, with D perhaps matching TRBD1 (6 bases). This CDR3 comprises 15 residues. Germline V lookup: CDR1 MNHEY, CDR2 SMNVEV (reference sequence). V shed 5 bases and J shed 1 base, with 14 bases lying between them. The DNA of the CDR3 is TGTGCCAGCAGTAAAGGACAGATAGGGAACACTGAAGCTTTCTTT. It specifies CASSKGQIGNTEAFF.

Ten or more counts support this clone. This chain links TRBV5-1 with TRBJ2-7; D is ambiguous. This CDR3 is built from 13 residues. CDR1 is SGHRS and CDR2 is YFSETQ in the germline V gene. The V gene lost 1 base and the J gene lost 6 bases, with 11 bases spanning the gap. CDR3 nucleotide sequence: TGCGCCAGCAGCTTGAATCTGGGCTCCGAGCAGTACTTC. This encodes CASSLNLGSEQYF.

The gene calls are TRBV27 and TRBJ2-1, with TRBD2 matching 7 bases. Germline-derived CDR1 and CDR2 are MNHEY and SMNVEV (reference sequence). V lost 6 bases, J lost 3 bases, and 8 bases stayed unmatched. The CDR3 consists of 15 residues. The chain's CDR3 is CASRRTSEVYNEQFF. The CDR3 DNA follows: TGTGCCAGCAGACGAACTAGCGAGGTCTACAATGAGCAGTTCTTC.

This clone was seen a few times. V and J are TRBV5-1 and TRBJ2-2; 7 bases fit TRBD1. This CDR3 is 14 amino acids long. The V gene's germline CDR1 is SGHRS and CDR2 YFSETQ. Germline trimming cut 2 bases from V and 5 bases from J; bases unmatched to any gene: 3. The CDR3 loop is CASSLTGETGELFF. The CDR3 bases are TGCGCCAGCAGCTTAACAGGGGAGACCGGGGAGCTGTTTTTT.

This sequence joins TRBV6-5 and TRBJ2-5, with unresolved D. CDR3 length: 14 amino acids. Trimming cost V 0 bases and J 1 base, with 6 bases left between them. Germline V CDR1 and CDR2: MNHEY, SVGAGI. The CDR3 coding sequence is TGTGCCAGCAGTTACTCGGGCAGCCAAGAGACCCAGTACTTC. It encodes CASSYSGSQETQYF.

The chain recombines TRBV15 with TRBJ2-1; 13 bases map to TRBD2. Unmatched junction bases numbered 1, after V lost 5 bases and J lost 6 bases. There are 14 residues in the CDR3. Germline V gene sequence: CDR1 LNHNV, CDR2 YYDKDF (reference sequence). The CDR3 is CATSGLAGVNEQFF. The DNA of the CDR3 is TGTGCCACCAGCGGACTAGCGGGAGTCAATGAGCAGTTCTTC.

The table lists this clone with a count of one. V usage is TRBV5-1 and J usage is TRBJ1-3; tentative D call: TRBD1 (5 bases). CDR3 length: 18 amino acids. Germline lookup yields CDR1 SGHRS and CDR2 YFSETQ. With 0 bases removed from V and 0 bases from J, the gap between germline ends came to 16 bases. For the CDR3, the DNA is TGCGCCAGCAGCTTGGCTCCCGCAGGACAAAGCTCTGGAAACACCATATATTTT. It translates to CASSLAPAGQSSGNTIYF.

This chain uses TRBV7-8 with TRBJ1-1, with 7 positions matching TRBD1. The CDR3 contains 16 residues. CDR1 is SGHVS and CDR2 is FQNEAQ in the germline V gene. V lost 0 bases and J lost 5; bases outside the gene matches: 9. The chain's CDR3 is CASSLAGGGAGTEAFF. The CDR3 DNA follows: TGTGCCAGCAGCTTAGCCGGAGGGGGCGCTGGGACTGAAGCTTTCTTT.

The rearrangement uses TRBV9 and TRBJ2-3, with D possibly matching TRBD2 (5 bases). The CDR3 is 15 amino acids. V lost 4 bases and J 2 bases, leaving 14 bases between the germline ends. Germline V gives CDR1 SGDLS, CDR2 YYNGEE. In DNA, the CDR3 is TGTGCCAGCAGCTACCAATTCGGGGTCACAGATACGCAGTATTTT. Its protein product is CASSYQFGVTDTQYF.

The chain uses TRBV11-3 and TRBJ2-2; 7 nucleotides align to TRBD1. Germline V lookup: CDR1 SGHNT, CDR2 YENEEA. The CDR3 has 16 residues. Trimming cost V 5 bases and J 4 bases; bases outside gene matches: 10. For the CDR3, the DNA is TGTGCCAGCAGCCTGAACTGGGACAGCCGCACCGGGGAGCTGTTTTTT. This codes for CASSLNWDSRTGELFF. Supplemented by reference TRBV11-3 and TRBJ2-2, the full variable domain reads EAGVVQSPRYKIIEKKQPVAFWCNPISGHNTLYWYLQNLGQGPELLIRYENEEAVDDSQLPKDRFSAERLKGVDSTLKIQPAELGDSAVYLCASSLNWDSRTGELFFGEGSRLTVL.

The chain links TRBV7-9 to TRBJ1-2; 11 bases fit TRBD1. The CDR3 runs 16 residues. V gave up 3 bases and J gave up 5 bases; unmatched junction bases: 8. Germline lookup yields CDR1 SEHNR and CDR2 FQNEAQ (reference sequence). CDR3 in DNA: TGTGCCAGCAGCTTGGGACAGGGGGAGAGGGTATATGGCTACACCTTC. It yields the protein CASSLGQGERVYGYTF. The variable domain in full, completed from reference TRBV7-9 and TRBJ1-2, reads DTGVSQNPRHKITKRGQNVTFRCDPISEHNRLYWYRQTLGQGPEFLTYFQNEAQLEKSRLLSDRFSAERPKGSFSTLEIQRTEQGDSAMYLCASSLGQGERVYGYTFGSGTRLTVV.

V usage is TRBV7-8 and J usage is TRBJ2-7; a weak D match, TRBD2 (6 bases). Germline-derived CDR1 and CDR2 are SGHVS and FQNEAQ. The CDR3 has 13 residues. Between the trimmed V and J ends, which lost 2 bases and 6 bases, there was a span of 11 bases. The CDR3 nucleotides read TGTGCCAGCAGCTTACGAGTGGGGGGCGAGCAGTACTTC. Amino acids: CASSLRVGGEQYF.

The rearrangement joins TRBV19 to TRBJ2-3; D unresolved. Germline V lookup: CDR1 LNHDA, CDR2 SQIVND (reference sequence). This CDR3 region has 14 residues. Trimming shortened V by 3 bases and J by 2 bases, and 9 bases separated the two germline ends. The CDR3 region is CASSIRSNTDTQYF. DNA for the CDR3: TGTGCCAGTAGTATTCGGAGCAACACAGATACGCAGTATTTT.

The chain is built from TRBV7-2 and TRBJ2-3; unclear D gene. This CDR3 comprises 13 residues. Trimming shortened V by 6 bases and J by 1 base, and 8 bases separated the two germline ends. Germline V CDR1 and CDR2: SGHTA, FQGNSA. The CDR3, as DNA: TGTGCCAGCAGTTATACTGGCACAGATACGCAGTATTTT. It yields the protein CASSYTGTDTQYF.

This chain connects TRBV10-3 to TRBJ2-1; D possibly corresponds to TRBD2 (5 bases). Germline assignment: CDR1 ENHRY and CDR2 SYGVKD. Trimming shortened V by 0 bases and J by 6 bases, and 18 bases separated the two germline ends. The CDR3 extends over 17 amino acids. CDR3 coding DNA: TGTGCCATCAGTGAGTCTTTTAGGGCTAGCTCGGCCAATGAGCAGTTCTTC. Translation: CAISESFRASSANEQFF.

CDR3 in DNA: TGTGCCTGGAGTGCCCGGGGTCTCCTCCACTACGAGCAGTACTTC. Its protein product is CAWSARGLLHYEQYF. The rearrangement links TRBV30 to TRBJ2-7; TRBD2 is a possible D gene (5 bases). Germline V lookup: CDR1 GTSNPN, CDR2 SVGIG (reference sequence). The CDR3 sequence is 15 residues long. Trimming removed 1 base at V and 3 bases at J, with 16 bases between.

The table lists this clone with a few counts. This chain connects TRBV4-3 to TRBJ2-3; 12 bases match TRBD2. The CDR3 consists of 17 residues. Germline loops: CDR1 LGHNA, CDR2 YSLEER. V shed 1 base and J 2 bases; nucleotides not matched to a gene: 4. The CDR3 spells CASSQGTSGIPTDTQYF. In DNA form, the CDR3 reads TGCGCCAGCAGCCAAGGGACTAGCGGGATCCCCACAGATACGCAGTATTTT.

The CDR3 spells CASSPRAGAGDTQYF. CDR3 in DNA: TGTGCCAGCTCACCTCGGGCAGGGGCAGGGGATACGCAGTATTTT. The genes are TRBV18 and TRBJ2-3, with D maybe TRBD1 (6 bases). There are 15 residues in the CDR3. Germline-derived CDR1 and CDR2 are KGHSH and LQKENI. Trimming removed 3 bases at V and 6 bases at J, with 16 bases between.

V gene TRBV5-4 combines with J gene TRBJ2-1, with D possibly TRBD2 on 5 matching bases. This CDR3 comprises 15 residues. The germline V and J ends were trimmed by 4 bases and 3 bases, with 14 bases remaining between them. Germline lookup yields CDR1 SGHNT and CDR2 YYREEE (reference sequence). The CDR3 protein is CASSVSAAGYNEQFF. The CDR3 DNA is TGTGCCAGCAGCGTTTCTGCCGCGGGCTACAATGAGCAGTTCTTC.

V usage is TRBV7-3 and J usage is TRBJ2-2; D is possibly TRBD1 (6 bases). The V and J ends lost 6 bases and 6 bases respectively, with 20 bases between them. The CDR3 runs to 16 residues. CDR1 is SGHTA, CDR2 FQGTGA, per germline. The CDR3 DNA sequence: TGTGCCAGCAGTCAACAGGGAGAAAGTCTTTCCGGGGAGCTGTTTTTT. This translates into CASSQQGESLSGELFF. Looking up the rest from reference TRBV7-3 and TRBJ2-2 gives the full variable domain: GAGVSQTPSNKVTEKGKYVELRCDPISGHTALYWYRQSLGQGPEFLIYFQGTGAADDSGLPNDRFFAVRPEGSVSTLKIQRTERGDSAVYLCASSQQGESLSGELFFGEGSRLTVL.

The chain employs TRBV11-3 and TRBJ1-2, with D perhaps TRBD1 (5 bases). The CDR3 has 13 residues. The V end was cut by 6 bases, the J end by 0 bases, with 8 bases between. Germline CDR1 is SGHNT and CDR2 is YENEEA. Here the CDR3 DNA reads TGTGCCAGCAGTTTGACAGCTAACTATGGCTACACCTTC. This encodes CASSLTANYGYTF.

This sequence joins TRBV18 and TRBJ2-2; 9 bases fit TRBD1. V gave up 0 bases and J gave up 8 bases; unmatched junction bases: 7. This CDR3 has 16 amino acids. Germline V gene data show CDR1 as KGHSH and CDR2 as LQKENI. The chain's CDR3 is CASSPPTGGLFGELFF. For the CDR3, the DNA is TGTGCCAGCTCACCACCGACAGGGGGACTATTTGGGGAGCTGTTTTTT.

This clone was observed a few times. The chain uses TRBV5-1 and TRBJ2-2; D is undetermined. The germline V and J ends were trimmed by 1 base and 8 bases, with 3 bases remaining between them. The germline V gene has CDR1 SGHRS and CDR2 YFSETQ. The CDR3 totals 11 residues. The CDR3 coding sequence is TGCGCCAGCAGCTTGTCTGGGGAGCTGTTTTTT. This translates into CASSLSGELFF.

The J gene is TRBJ2-7, the V gene TRBV28; 10 bases agree with TRBD1. The germline V gene has CDR1 MDHEN and CDR2 SYDVKM. V lost 5 bases to trimming and J lost 0 bases; unmatched junction nucleotides: 13. The CDR3 is made up of 18 amino acids. CDR3 nucleotides: TGTGCCAGCAGTAGTATCGGGACAGGGGTCCTTAGCTCCTACGAGCAGTACTTC. Its protein product is CASSSIGTGVLSSYEQYF.

The chain employs TRBV10-3 and TRBJ2-1; D is possibly TRBD2 (5 bases). Germline CDR1 ENHRY, CDR2 SYGVKD. Trimming removed 0 bases at V and 7 bases at J, with 7 bases between. CDR3 length: 13 residues. CDR3 region: CAISESTSNEQFF. CDR3 bases: TGTGCCATCAGTGAGTCCACTAGTAATGAGCAGTTCTTC.

V gene TRBV13 combines with J gene TRBJ1-3; 11 nucleotides match TRBD1. The V gene end was trimmed by 5 bases and the J gene end by 5 bases; junction bases not matched to a gene: 11. The germline V gene encodes CDR1 PRHDT and CDR2 FYEKMQ (reference sequence). The CDR3 runs 17 residues. The CDR3 DNA is TGTGCCAGCAGCAGCCGGGACAGGGGGGTGAATAGAAACACCATATATTTT. Amino acids: CASSSRDRGVNRNTIYF.

The chain uses TRBV7-3 and TRBJ1-3; unclear D gene. Germline lookup yields CDR1 SGHTA and CDR2 FQGTGA. The CDR3 sequence is 15 residues long. Trimming pared 0 bases from V and 2 bases from J, leaving 8 bases between. CDR3 loop: CASSLTGTAGNTIYF. CDR3 in DNA: TGTGCCAGCAGCTTAACGGGCACGGCTGGAAACACCATATATTTT.